The 26 T cell receptor beta chains below all came from one sample that was sequenced in a study of blood T cell repertoires in COVID-19. TCRdb's table, derived via immunoSEQ multiplex PCR, lists solely in-frame clones and lacks some. The sample has about 190,000 clones; around 79% are singletons. The sequenced sample was peripheral blood. The receptor set was obtained from a man aged 45 to 65 who had recovered from COVID-19.

This clone has a single count. This rearrangement joins TRBV7-9 to TRBJ1-6, with a tentative D call TRBD1 (6 bases). The CDR3 covers 15 residues. V was pared by 5 bases and J by 2 bases, with 10 bases between. Germline V gene sequence: CDR1 SEHNR, CDR2 FQNEAQ (reference sequence). CDR3 sequence reads: CASSLRDTYNSPLHF. In nucleotides, the CDR3 is TGTGCCAGCAGCCTCCGGGACACCTATAATTCACCCCTCCACTTT. The full variable domain, with the rest looked up from reference TRBV7-9 and TRBJ1-6, is DTGVSQNPRHKITKRGQNVTFRCDPISEHNRLYWYRQTLGQGPEFLTYFQNEAQLEKSRLLSDRFSAERPKGSFSTLEIQRTEQGDSAMYLCASSLRDTYNSPLHFGNGTRLTVT.

V is TRBV25-1 and J is TRBJ2-1; perhaps TRBD1 as D (5 bases). CDR1 is MGHDK and CDR2 is SYGVNS in the germline V gene. V was shortened by 6 bases and J by 8 bases, with 17 bases between the two germline ends. This CDR3 has 14 amino acids. CDR3 residues: CASSVDQGSYEQFF. The CDR3, as DNA: TGTGCCAGCAGCGTAGACCAGGGTTCATATGAGCAGTTCTTC.

The V and J genes are TRBV2 and TRBJ1-2; D gene unclear. Germline V gives CDR1 SNHLY, CDR2 FYNNEI. The V end was cut by 8 bases, the J end by 8 bases, with 27 bases between. The CDR3 is 16 amino acids. The CDR3 bases are TGTGCCAGCCTTTCAGAACTCTTAGACACGGTTGGGGGCTACACCTTC. It encodes CASLSELLDTVGGYTF.

The rearrangement joins TRBV5-4 to TRBJ1-1; no clear D. This CDR3 region has 14 residues. Germline V gene sequence: CDR1 SGHNT, CDR2 YYREEE (reference sequence). Between the trimmed V and J ends, which lost 2 bases and 1 base, there was a span of 9 bases. The CDR3 DNA is TGTGCCAGCAGCTTCGGGGATAGGAACACTGAAGCTTTCTTT. Its translation is CASSFGDRNTEAFF.

The V and J genes are TRBV19 and TRBJ2-7, with 8 bases fitting TRBD1. V was pared by 6 bases and J by 8 bases, with 12 bases of the junction left unmatched. CDR1 LNHDA and CDR2 SQIVND come from the germline V gene (reference sequence). The CDR3 consists of 14 residues. Written as DNA, the CDR3 is TGTGCCAGTAGGCCGACAGGGGAAGGTCTCCAGCAGTACTTC. This gives the protein CASRPTGEGLQQYF.

V gene TRBV20-1 combines with J gene TRBJ2-7; D possibly corresponds to TRBD2 (5 bases). Looked up from germline, CDR1 is DFQATT and CDR2 is SNEGSKA (reference sequence). The CDR3 consists of 14 residues. Trimming took 3 bases from V and 0 from J, leaving 12 bases between them. The CDR3 DNA reads TGCAGTGCTAGTGGACTCATTAACTCCTACGAGCAGTACTTC. Translating gives CSASGLINSYEQYF.

The V call is TRBV4-1, the J call TRBJ2-6, with D perhaps TRBD2 (6 bases). Germline CDR1 and CDR2: MGHRA and YSYEKL. This CDR3 region has 17 residues. V lost 4 bases to trimming and J lost 5 bases, with 18 bases between them. The CDR3 here is CASSLPRGTLRANVLTF. CDR3 DNA sequence: TGCGCCAGCAGCCTACCTCGCGGGACCCTCCGGGCCAACGTCCTGACTTTC.

The chain joins TRBV7-2 to TRBJ2-7; 7 positions match TRBD1. In germline, CDR1 is SGHTA, CDR2 FQGNSA. With 2 bases clipped from V and 5 bases from J, the junction kept 3 bases outside the gene matches. The CDR3 consists of 13 residues. The CDR3 bases are TGTGCCAGCAGCTTAAAGACAGGGAACGAGCAGTACTTC. Translating gives CASSLKTGNEQYF.

The CDR3 sequence: CASSVGAGYVQETQYF. The CDR3 DNA sequence: TGTGCCAGCAGCGTAGGGGCAGGGTACGTTCAAGAGACCCAGTACTTC. The chain links TRBV9 to TRBJ2-5; a weak D match, TRBD1 (5 bases). V was trimmed by 0 bases and J by 2 bases, leaving 14 bases between them. CDR1 SGDLS and CDR2 YYNGEE come from the germline V gene. The CDR3 covers 16 residues. Together with reference TRBV9 and TRBJ2-5, the CDR3 gives the full variable domain: DSGVTQTPKHLITATGQRVTLRCSPRSGDLSVYWYQQSLDQGLQFLIQYYNGEERAKGNILERFSAQQFPDLHSELNLSSLELGDSALYFCASSVGAGYVQETQYFGPGTRLLVL.

The J gene is TRBJ1-3, the V gene TRBV20-1; D gene ambiguous. The CDR3 runs to 11 residues. Trimming shortened V by 2 bases and J by 4 bases, and 3 bases separated the two germline ends. The germline CDR1 and CDR2 sequences are DFQATT and SNEGSKA (reference sequence). In DNA, the CDR3 is TGCAGTGCTAGACAGGGAAACACCATATATTTT. Encoded protein: CSARQGNTIYF.

The chain joins TRBV4-2 to TRBJ2-2; D gene ambiguous. Looked up from germline, CDR1 is LGHNA and CDR2 is YNFKEQ. The CDR3 length is 17 residues. V lost 1 base, J lost 2 bases, and 14 bases lay in between. As DNA, the CDR3 is TGTGCCAGCAGCCAAGTTATGGCAGAAATCAACACCGGGGAGCTGTTTTTT. Its protein is CASSQVMAEINTGELFF.

This clone was detected many times. This sequence joins TRBV4-2 and TRBJ2-3; 9 positions match TRBD2. J was trimmed by 2 bases and V by 1 base; bases with no gene match: 13. The CDR3 is 19 amino acids. CDR1 and CDR2 (germline): LGHNA, YNFKEQ. Here the CDR3 reads CASSQGTGTSYGITDTQYF. The CDR3, as DNA: TGTGCCAGCAGCCAAGGAACCGGGACTAGCTACGGGATCACAGATACGCAGTATTTT.

The genes are TRBV18 and TRBJ1-4, with 9 bases that match TRBD1. Germline V gene lookup returns CDR1 KGHSH and CDR2 LQKENI. Germline trimming cut 4 bases from V and 8 bases from J; bases unmatched to any gene: 8. The CDR3 is 15 amino acids. CDR3 coding DNA: TGTGCCAGCTCACTCTGGACAGGGGCCGAAGAAAAACTGTTTTTT. Translation: CASSLWTGAEEKLFF.

The sample holds a few counts of this clone. The chain joins TRBV2 to TRBJ2-2; no firm D call. The germline V gene encodes CDR1 SNHLY and CDR2 FYNNEI. With 5 bases removed from V and 5 bases from J, the gap between germline ends came to 6 bases. This CDR3 comprises 12 residues. The CDR3 DNA follows: TGTGCCAGCAGTCCTTTTACCGGGGAGCTGTTTTTT. It translates to CASSPFTGELFF.

The chain combines TRBV3-1 (or the pseudogene TRBV3-2) with TRBJ2-1; TRBD2 agrees at 9 bases. Germline CDR1 and CDR2: LGHDT and YNNKEL (reference sequence). CDR3 length: 12 residues. V lost 5 bases and J lost 12; bases outside the gene matches: 5. The DNA of the CDR3 is TGTGCCAGCAGCGGGGAAGCGGGAGGGCAGTTCTTC. Translated: CASSGEAGGQFF.

The V call is TRBV30, the J call TRBJ1-1, with a weak D call TRBD1 (6 bases). V was cut by 3 bases and J by 11 bases, with 13 bases left in between. The length of the CDR3 is 11 residues. Germline CDR1 is GTSNPN and CDR2 is SVGIG (reference sequence). CDR3 in DNA: TGTGCCTGGAGGAGGGGGTTAGATGCTTTCTTT. This gives the protein CAWRRGLDAFF.

J is TRBJ1-1 and V is TRBV5-3, with 7 bases identical to TRBD1. TRBV5-3 is flagged as an ORF with uncertain function. The CDR3 covers 12 residues. Trimming removed 3 bases from V and 6 bases from J; junction bases left unmatched: 2. CDR3 DNA: TGTGCCAGAAGCTGCGACAGGGCTGAAGCTTTCTTT. Its translation: CARSCDRAEAFF.

The gene calls are TRBV5-4 and TRBJ2-5; 9 positions agree with TRBD1. Germline CDR1 SGHNT, CDR2 YYREEE (reference sequence). The V segment lost 1 base and the J segment 2 bases; nucleotides outside the gene matches: 3. The CDR3 consists of 15 residues. In DNA, the CDR3 is TGTGCCAGCAGCTTGCGACAGGGGGTGCAAGAGACCCAGTACTTC. This gives the protein CASSLRQGVQETQYF.

The gene calls are TRBV19 and TRBJ2-6; D may be TRBD1 (6 bases). This CDR3 comprises 15 residues. Germline CDR1 reads LNHDA; CDR2 reads SQIVND (reference sequence). Trimming cost V 7 bases and J 0 bases, with 10 bases left between them. The CDR3 sequence is CASTPRGSGANVLTF. The CDR3, as DNA: TGTGCCAGTACCCCCAGGGGCTCTGGGGCCAACGTCCTGACTTTC.

The rearrangement links TRBV30 to TRBJ1-4; tentatively, D is TRBD1 (5 bases). V dropped 2 bases and J dropped 8 bases, with 9 bases sitting between them. The CDR3 has 12 residues. Germline lookup yields CDR1 GTSNPN and CDR2 SVGIG (reference sequence). The CDR3 reads CAWSPRVEKLFF. In DNA form, the CDR3 reads TGTGCCTGGAGTCCCAGGGTGGAAAAACTGTTTTTT.

J is TRBJ2-2 and V is TRBV13; TRBD2 is a possible D gene (5 bases). The V gene lost 3 bases and the J gene lost 4 bases, with 12 bases spanning the gap. Germline lookup yields CDR1 PRHDT and CDR2 FYEKMQ (reference sequence). The CDR3 length is 15 residues. Here the CDR3 reads CASSLQEVGTGELFF. The CDR3 DNA reads TGTGCCAGCAGCTTGCAGGAGGTGGGCACCGGGGAGCTGTTTTTT.

The gene calls are TRBV6-6 and TRBJ1-3; 7 nucleotides align to TRBD1. With V trimmed by 8 bases and J by 2 bases, 9 bases remained unmatched. Germline V lookup: CDR1 MNHNY, CDR2 SVGAGI (reference sequence). This CDR3 has 15 residues. This chain's CDR3 is CASRIEGAPGNTIYF. The CDR3 nucleotides are TGTGCCAGCCGGATTGAGGGGGCACCTGGAAACACCATATATTTT.

The V gene is TRBV3-1 (or the pseudogene TRBV3-2), the J gene TRBJ2-3, with D hard to call. Germline V gives CDR1 LGHDT, CDR2 YNNKEL (reference sequence). The V end lost 1 base, the J end lost 9 bases, and 17 bases lay between the germline ends. The CDR3 loop spans 15 amino acids. CDR3: CASSQVESSVRTQYF. CDR3 DNA: TGTGCCAGCAGCCAAGTAGAAAGCAGTGTCAGGACGCAGTATTTT.

The chain has TRBV6-7 and TRBJ2-7; TRBD2 agrees at 7 bases. TRBV6-7 is an ORF for which the function is uncertain. V gave up 1 base and J gave up 5 bases; unmatched junction bases: 5. The length of the CDR3 is 14 residues. The CDR3: CASSYYGRRNEQYF. CDR3 DNA: TGTGCCAGCAGTTACTACGGGAGGAGAAACGAGCAGTACTTC.

The J gene is TRBJ2-7, the V gene TRBV28; 7 bases line up with TRBD1. J lost 4 bases, V lost 5 bases, and 5 bases had no gene match. CDR3 size: 13 residues. Germline lookup yields CDR1 MDHEN and CDR2 SYDVKM. CDR3 in DNA: TGTGCCAGCAGTCCTTCGGACAGGTACGAGCAGTACTTC. This sequence encodes CASSPSDRYEQYF.

The chain carries TRBV9 and TRBJ2-2; perhaps TRBD2 as D (6 bases). Germline V gene sequence: CDR1 SGDLS, CDR2 YYNGEE. V was clipped by 4 bases and J by 0 bases, with 19 bases between them. This CDR3 region has 18 residues. This CDR3 reads CASSRQPGGAANTGELFF. In nucleotides, the CDR3 is TGTGCCAGCAGCCGACAACCCGGGGGAGCGGCGAACACCGGGGAGCTGTTTTTT.